One and the same sample provided the 19 T cell receptor beta chains below, sequenced in a study of cytomegalovirus exposure and HLA in healthy donors. 13 Jbeta primers and 60 Vbeta primers were used for the PCR. Assay: immunoSEQ multiplex PCR; the TCRdb copy retains only in-frame clones and omits some. The table counts around 53,000 clones; around 5.6% lies in the top ten. Specimen: PBMCs. These receptors all stem from a male donor in good health and CMV-seropositive.

The chain carries TRBV7-8 and TRBJ1-2; D may be TRBD1 (6 bases). The CDR3 extends over 17 amino acids. The V gene's germline CDR1 is SGHVS and CDR2 FQNEAQ. V was cut by 4 bases and J by 2 bases, with 20 bases left in between. Here the CDR3 reads CASSSKGGGVANYGYTF. The CDR3 DNA is TGTGCCAGCAGCTCCAAAGGAGGGGGGGTGGCAAACTATGGCTACACCTTC. The full variable domain, its missing parts supplied by reference TRBV7-8 and TRBJ1-2, is GAGVSQSPRYKVAKRGQDVALRCDPISGHVSLFWYQQALGQGPEFLTYFQNEAQLDKSGLPSDRFFAERPEGSVSTLKIQRTQQEDSAVYLCASSSKGGGVANYGYTFGSGTRLTVV.

V is TRBV6-1 and J is TRBJ1-2, with a possible D match to TRBD1 (5 bases). From germline, CDR1 is MNHNS and CDR2 SASEGT. The CDR3 covers 15 residues. V was pared by 1 base and J by 3 bases, with 12 bases between. CDR3 nucleotides: TGTGCCAGCAGTGAAGTTCTTAGGGGCGACTATGGCTACACCTTC. Encoded protein: CASSEVLRGDYGYTF.

The V gene is TRBV5-6, the J gene TRBJ1-1, with 10 bases aligning to TRBD1. CDR3 length equals 15 residues. Trimming took 4 bases from V and 5 from J; bases not matched to a gene: 8. Germline values: CDR1 SGHDT, CDR2 YYEEEE. The CDR3 DNA reads TGTGCCAGCAGCAACACCGGGACAGGGGAAACTGAAGCTTTCTTT. This translates into CASSNTGTGETEAFF.

The chain joins TRBV7-3 to TRBJ2-3, with TRBD1 as a possible D gene (6 bases). Trimming left V 1 base short and J 3 bases short, with 29 bases between. The CDR3 loop spans 21 amino acids. Germline CDR1 is SGHTA and CDR2 is FQGTGA. CDR3 loop: CASSLKGVGAPYLGTTDTQYF. The CDR3 DNA follows: TGTGCCAGCAGCTTAAAGGGGGTCGGGGCTCCCTACCTCGGGACAACAGATACGCAGTATTTT.

V and J are TRBV7-9 and TRBJ2-3, with D perhaps matching TRBD2 (6 bases). Trimming removed 5 bases from V and 6 bases from J, with 18 bases in between. Germline V gene data show CDR1 as SEHNR and CDR2 as FQNEAQ (reference sequence). This CDR3 has 15 residues. DNA for the CDR3: TGTGCCAGCAGCCCGTTTACAGCGGCGGGGGATACGCAGTATTTT. Protein sequence: CASSPFTAAGDTQYF.

The rearrangement links TRBV5-1 to TRBJ1-5; D gene uncertain. CDR1 is SGHRS and CDR2 is YFSETQ in the germline V gene. Trimming removed 1 base from V and 7 bases from J, with 9 bases in between. This CDR3 contains 13 residues. CDR3 bases: TGCGCCAGCAGCTTGAGTGGCTGGCAGCCCCAGCATTTT. Residues: CASSLSGWQPQHF. Using reference TRBV5-1 and TRBJ1-5 for the parts outside the CDR3, the full variable domain is KAGVTQTPRYLIKTRGQQVTLSCSPISGHRSVSWYQQTPGQGLQFLFEYFSETQRNKGNFPGRFSGRQFSNSRSEMNVSTLELGDSALYLCASSLSGWQPQHFGDGTRLSIL.

The genes are TRBV5-6 and TRBJ2-7, with 9 bases that match TRBD2. CDR3 length: 16 amino acids. After removal of 0 bases from V and 2 bases from J, the junction contained 6 bases not matched to a gene. Germline V gene data show CDR1 as SGHDT and CDR2 as YYEEEE. This CDR3 reads CASSLELAGAPYEQYF. In DNA form, the CDR3 reads TGTGCCAGCAGCTTGGAATTAGCGGGGGCCCCCTACGAGCAGTACTTC. Together with reference TRBV5-6 and TRBJ2-7, the CDR3 gives the full variable domain: DAGVTQSPTHLIKTRGQQVTLRCSPKSGHDTVSWYQQALGQGPQFIFQYYEEEERQRGNFPDRFSGHQFPNYSSELNVNALLLGDSALYLCASSLELAGAPYEQYFGPGTRLTVT.

The CDR3 bases are TGTGCCAGCAGCTTGTGGCCCGGGGAGCTGTTTTTT. Encoded protein: CASSLWPGELFF. V gene TRBV5-6 combines with J gene TRBJ2-2; no clear D gene. This CDR3 spans 12 amino acids. Trimming removed 1 base from V and 6 bases from J, with 4 bases in between. Germline V gene data show CDR1 as SGHDT and CDR2 as YYEEEE.

This chain uses TRBV9 with TRBJ1-1, with D perhaps matching TRBD1 (5 bases). The CDR3 runs 15 residues. Trimming left V 5 bases short and J 0 bases short, with 14 bases between. In germline, CDR1 is SGDLS, CDR2 YYNGEE. The CDR3 DNA sequence: TGTGCCAGCAGTCCCGGGGGGGGAATGAACACTGAAGCTTTCTTT. Translation: CASSPGGGMNTEAFF.

The chain joins TRBV28 to TRBJ2-7; the match to TRBD2 covers 8 bases. Germline trimming cut 0 bases from V and 4 bases from J; bases unmatched to any gene: 11. The CDR3 sequence is 17 residues long. In germline, CDR1 is MDHEN, CDR2 SYDVKM. DNA for the CDR3: TGTGCCAGCAGTTTATGGAGTAGCGGGGAAGAGACGTACGAGCAGTACTTC. It encodes CASSLWSSGEETYEQYF.

The CDR3 DNA is TGCGCCAGCACGCTAGCGGCAAGCTCCTACAATGAGCAGTTCTTC. This codes for CASTLAASSYNEQFF. The V call is TRBV5-1, the J call TRBJ2-1, with 7 positions matching TRBD2. CDR3 length: 15 amino acids. Losses at the gene ends were 6 bases for V and 0 bases for J; bases not matched to a gene: 6. Germline V gives CDR1 SGHRS, CDR2 YFSETQ.

V is TRBV15 and J is TRBJ2-7, with D perhaps TRBD1 (6 bases). This CDR3 is 15 amino acids long. V was shortened by 3 bases and J by 3 bases, with 15 bases between the two germline ends. Germline V gives CDR1 LNHNV, CDR2 YYDKDF (reference sequence). CDR3 sequence: CATSSDGQSLYEQYF. The CDR3 region has the DNA TGTGCCACCAGCAGCGACGGACAGTCCCTCTACGAGCAGTACTTC.

The chain employs TRBV4-2 and TRBJ1-4; TRBD1 matches at 7 bases. Germline V gene lookup returns CDR1 LGHNA and CDR2 YNFKEQ. The junction had 8 bases not matched to a gene; V was cut back by 4 bases and J by 6 bases. The CDR3 runs 15 residues. CDR3: CASSPRTGADEKLFF. Here the CDR3 DNA reads TGTGCCAGCAGCCCCCGAACAGGGGCCGATGAAAAACTGTTTTTT.

Notes on this clone: The same CDR3 is also encoded by other DNA sequences in this sample. The rearrangement joins TRBV29-1 to TRBJ2-2, with TRBD2 identical over 16 bases. The germline CDR1 and CDR2 sequences are SQVTM and ANQGSEA. The junction had 11 bases not matched to a gene; V was cut back by 4 bases and J by 6 bases. The CDR3 consists of 18 residues. CDR3 DNA sequence: TGCAGCGTTGGTCAACCGGGACTAGCGGGGGGGGTCGCCGGGGAGCTGTTTTTT. Its protein product is CSVGQPGLAGGVAGELFF.

The chain recombines TRBV6-6 with TRBJ1-4; 7 bases align to TRBD1. Losses at the gene ends were 8 bases for V and 7 bases for J; bases not matched to a gene: 10. Germline CDR1 and CDR2: MNHNY and SVGAGI (reference sequence). The CDR3 sequence is 14 residues long. CDR3 amino acids: CASSSTGLGEKLFF. CDR3 nucleotide sequence: TGTGCCAGCTCATCGACAGGGTTAGGTGAAAAACTGTTTTTT.

The chain links TRBV7-2 to TRBJ1-4; tentatively, D is TRBD1 (6 bases). The CDR3 runs to 15 residues. CDR1 SGHTA and CDR2 FQGNSA come from the germline V gene. Trimming removed 1 base from V and 4 bases from J, with 10 bases in between. The CDR3 DNA reads as TGTGCCAGCAGCTTAGAGAGGGGGTATAATGAAAAACTGTTTTTT. This gives the protein CASSLERGYNEKLFF.

This sequence joins TRBV6-5 and TRBJ1-5; D is perhaps TRBD1 (5 bases). V lost 9 bases to trimming and J lost 1 base, with 13 bases between them. CDR3 length equals 14 residues. CDR1 and CDR2 (germline): MNHEY, SVGAGI. CDR3 nucleotides: TGTGCCAGTCGTCTGGGGCAGAGCAATCAGCCCCAGCATTTT. Translation: CASRLGQSNQPQHF.

This chain joins TRBV7-9 and TRBJ1-2; D is perhaps TRBD1 (6 bases). Germline CDR1 and CDR2: SEHNR and FQNEAQ (reference sequence). This CDR3 spans 14 amino acids. V dropped 4 bases and J dropped 2 bases, with 11 bases sitting between them. DNA for the CDR3: TGTGCCAGCAGCTCCAACAGGGACAACTATGGCTACACCTTC. Protein: CASSSNRDNYGYTF.

The V gene is TRBV7-7, the J gene TRBJ2-3; TRBD2 matches at 7 bases. CDR3 size: 14 residues. The junction had 4 bases not matched to a gene; V was cut back by 6 bases and J by 1 base. CDR1 and CDR2 from the germline V gene are SSHAT and FNYEAQ (reference sequence). The CDR3 sequence is CASSQTSGTDTQYF. For the CDR3, the DNA is TGTGCCAGCAGTCAAACTAGCGGCACAGATACGCAGTATTTT. The full variable domain, with the rest looked up from reference TRBV7-7 and TRBJ2-3, is GAGVSQSPRYKVTKRGQDVTLRCDPISSHATLYWYQQALGQGPEFLTYFNYEAQPDKSGLPSDRFSAERPEGSISTLTIQRTEQRDSAMYRCASSQTSGTDTQYFGPGTRLTVL.